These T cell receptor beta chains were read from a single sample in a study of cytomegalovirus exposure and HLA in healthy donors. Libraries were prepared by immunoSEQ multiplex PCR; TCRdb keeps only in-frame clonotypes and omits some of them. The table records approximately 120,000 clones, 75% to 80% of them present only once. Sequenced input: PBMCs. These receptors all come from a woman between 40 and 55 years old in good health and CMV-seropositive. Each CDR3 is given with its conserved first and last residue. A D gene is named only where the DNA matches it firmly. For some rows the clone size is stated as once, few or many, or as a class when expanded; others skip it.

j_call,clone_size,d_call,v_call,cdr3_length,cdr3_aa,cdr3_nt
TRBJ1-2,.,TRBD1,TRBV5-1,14,CASSWGQDSYGYTF,TGCGCCAGCAGCTGGGGACAGGATTCCTATGGCTACACCTTC
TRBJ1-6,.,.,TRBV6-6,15,CASSYIQGSGSPLHF,TGTGCCAGCAGTTACATTCAGGGAAGTGGCTCACCCCTCCACTTT
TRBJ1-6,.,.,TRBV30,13,CAWTGENNSPLHF,TGTGCCTGGACAGGGGAAAATAATTCACCCCTCCACTTT
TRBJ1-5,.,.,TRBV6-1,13,CASSASGNQPQHF,TGTGCCAGCAGTGCCTCAGGGAATCAGCCCCAGCATTTT
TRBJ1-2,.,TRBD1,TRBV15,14,CATSRRTGAEGYTF,TGTGCCACCAGCAGACGGACAGGGGCGGAAGGCTACACCTTC
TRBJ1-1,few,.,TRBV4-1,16,CASSHPTTRAGTEAFF,TGCGCCAGCAGCCATCCCACGACCCGAGCGGGCACTGAAGCTTTCTTT
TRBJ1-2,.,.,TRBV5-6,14,CASSLDRVDYGYTF,TGTGCCAGCAGCTTGGACAGGGTGGACTATGGCTACACCTTC
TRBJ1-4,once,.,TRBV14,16,CASSYRDFATNEKLFF,TGTGCCAGTAGTTACAGGGATTTTGCAACTAATGAAAAACTGTTTTTT
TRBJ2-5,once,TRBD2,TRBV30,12,CAWTTGGETQYF,TGTGCCTGGACAACGGGAGGCGAGACCCAGTACTTC
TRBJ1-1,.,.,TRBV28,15,CASSLPYQLNTEAFF,TGTGCCAGCAGCCTCCCTTACCAGTTGAACACTGAAGCTTTCTTT
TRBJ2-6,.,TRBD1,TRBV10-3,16,CAIKGQGDSGANVLTF,TGTGCCATCAAAGGACAGGGAGACTCTGGGGCCAACGTCCTGACTTTC
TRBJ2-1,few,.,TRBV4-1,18,CASSPANLGGFSYNEQFF,TGCGCCAGCAGCCCAGCCAATCTAGGGGGTTTCTCCTACAATGAGCAGTTCTTC
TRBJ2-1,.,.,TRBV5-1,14,CASTTSLALNEQFF,TGCGCCAGCACCACGAGTCTCGCCCTCAATGAGCAGTTCTTC
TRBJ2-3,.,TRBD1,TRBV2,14,CASRRQGITDTQYF,TGTGCCAGCAGGAGACAGGGAATCACAGATACGCAGTATTTT
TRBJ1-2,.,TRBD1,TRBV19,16,CASSGRTGGAGYGYTF,TGTGCCAGTAGTGGGAGGACAGGGGGCGCGGGATATGGCTACACCTTC
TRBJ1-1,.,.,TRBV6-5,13,CATRTELNTEAFF,TGTGCCACCCGGACAGAATTGAACACTGAAGCTTTCTTT
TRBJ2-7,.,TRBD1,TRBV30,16,CAWSVKGQGDSYEQYF,TGTGCCTGGAGTGTAAAAGGACAGGGTGACTCCTACGAGCAGTACTTC
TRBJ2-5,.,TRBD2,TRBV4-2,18,CASSQESPTSGGAKTQYF,TGTGCCAGCAGCCAAGAATCCCCCACTAGCGGGGGGGCGAAGACCCAGTACTTC
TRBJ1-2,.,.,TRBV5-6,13,CASSSGGGYGYTF,TGTGCCAGCAGCTCGGGGGGAGGCTATGGCTACACCTTC
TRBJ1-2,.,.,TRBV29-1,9,CSVGDGYTF,TGCAGCGTTGGCGATGGCTACACCTTC
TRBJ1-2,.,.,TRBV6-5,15,CASSYGGGSPWGYTF,TGTGCCAGCAGTTACGGGGGGGGCAGCCCTTGGGGCTACACCTTC
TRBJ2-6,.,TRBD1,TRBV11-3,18,CASSNSGQGAPGANVLTF,TGTGCCAGCAGCAATTCGGGACAGGGGGCGCCTGGGGCCAACGTCCTGACTTTC
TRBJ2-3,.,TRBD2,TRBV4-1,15,CASSQGTSGIDTQYF,TGCGCCAGCAGCCAAGGGACTAGTGGTATAGATACGCAGTATTTT
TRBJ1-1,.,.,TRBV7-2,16,CASSFEWAGSNTEAFF,TGTGCCAGCAGCTTTGAGTGGGCAGGGTCGAACACTGAAGCTTTCTTT
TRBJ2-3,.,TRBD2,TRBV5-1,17,CASSLAPQRGGTDTQYF,TGCGCCAGCAGCTTGGCCCCTCAGCGGGGGGGCACAGATACGCAGTATTTT
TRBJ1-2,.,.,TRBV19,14,CASSRPSLAYGYTF,TGTGCCAGTAGTAGGCCCTCGCTCGCCTATGGCTACACCTTC
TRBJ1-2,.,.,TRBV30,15,CALQRMGLRDYGYTF,TGTGCCCTCCAAAGAATGGGGCTCCGGGACTATGGCTACACCTTC
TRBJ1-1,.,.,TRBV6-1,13,CASSDGGLAEAFF,TGTGCCAGCAGTGATGGAGGGTTGGCTGAAGCTTTCTTT
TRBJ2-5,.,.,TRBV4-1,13,CASSRILRETQYF,TGCGCCAGCAGCCGGATATTGAGGGAGACCCAGTACTTC
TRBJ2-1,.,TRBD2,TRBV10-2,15,CASRTSGGPVNEQFF,TGCGCCAGCAGAACTAGCGGGGGGCCAGTTAATGAGCAGTTCTTC
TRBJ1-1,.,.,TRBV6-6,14,CASSREGGDTEAFF,TGTGCCAGCAGCCGGGAAGGGGGGGACACTGAAGCTTTCTTT
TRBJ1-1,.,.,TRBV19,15,CASSIFGDGNTEAFF,TGTGCCAGTAGTATCTTCGGAGACGGGAACACTGAAGCTTTCTTT
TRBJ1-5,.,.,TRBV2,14,CASNDRLSNQPQHF,TGTGCCAGCAATGACAGGTTAAGCAATCAGCCCCAGCATTTT